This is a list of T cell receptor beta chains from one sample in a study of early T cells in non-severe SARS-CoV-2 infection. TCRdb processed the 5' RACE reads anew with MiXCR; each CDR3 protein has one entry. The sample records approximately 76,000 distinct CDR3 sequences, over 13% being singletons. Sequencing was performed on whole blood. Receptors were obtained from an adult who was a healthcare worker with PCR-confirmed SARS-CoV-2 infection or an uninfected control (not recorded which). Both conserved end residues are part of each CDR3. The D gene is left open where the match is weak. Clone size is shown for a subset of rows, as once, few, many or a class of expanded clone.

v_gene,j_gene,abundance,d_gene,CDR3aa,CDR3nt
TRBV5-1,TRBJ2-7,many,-,CASSLETAYEQYF,TGCGCCAGCAGCTTGGAGACAGCGTACGAGCAGTACTTC
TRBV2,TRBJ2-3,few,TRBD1,CASSSRDRDADTQYF,TGTGCCAGCAGTTCCCGGGACAGGGACGCAGATACGCAGTATTTT
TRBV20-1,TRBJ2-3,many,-,CSATGVGTDTQYF,TGCAGTGCTACGGGAGTCGGCACAGATACGCAGTATTTT
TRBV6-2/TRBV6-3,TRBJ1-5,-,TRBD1,CASRRDRGHSNQPQHF,TGTGCCAGCAGGCGGGACAGGGGGCATAGCAATCAGCCCCAGCATTTT
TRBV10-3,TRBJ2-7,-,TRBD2,CATQWSGSPEQYF,TGTGCCACCCAGTGGAGCGGGAGCCCGGAGCAGTACTTC
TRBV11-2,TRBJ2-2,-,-,CASSFPGDLNTGELFF,TGTGCCAGCAGCTTCCCCGGGGACCTGAACACCGGGGAGCTGTTTTTT
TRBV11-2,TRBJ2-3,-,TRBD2,CASSPGFGGGDTQYF,TGTGCCAGCAGCCCCGGCTTTGGCGGGGGAGATACGCAGTATTTT
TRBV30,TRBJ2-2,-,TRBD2,CAWKGGVDTGELFF,TGTGCCTGGAAGGGAGGGGTCGACACCGGGGAGCTGTTTTTT
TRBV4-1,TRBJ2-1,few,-,CASSQTTLTENEQFF,TGCGCCAGCAGCCAAACGACCCTGACGGAGAATGAGCAGTTCTTC
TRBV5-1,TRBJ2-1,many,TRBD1,CASSFGQGSYNEQFF,TGCGCCAGCAGCTTCGGACAGGGCTCCTACAATGAGCAGTTCTTC
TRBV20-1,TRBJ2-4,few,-,CSANPFRHQGGIQYF,TGCAGTGCTAACCCCTTTAGGCACCAAGGGGGCATTCAGTACTTC
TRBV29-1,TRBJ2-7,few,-,CSAVWGKGQYF,TGCAGCGCCGTTTGGGGGAAGGGGCAGTACTTC
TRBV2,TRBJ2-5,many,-,CASSGARNQETQYF,TGTGCCAGCAGTGGGGCGAGAAACCAAGAGACCCAGTACTTC
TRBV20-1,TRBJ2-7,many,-,CSASIPDTILSEQYF,TGCAGTGCTAGCATTCCGGACACGATCCTATCTGAGCAGTACTTC
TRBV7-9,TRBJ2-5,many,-,CASSPPWSWGPRGETQYF,TGTGCCAGCAGCCCCCCGTGGAGCTGGGGGCCCCGCGGGGAGACCCAGTACTTC
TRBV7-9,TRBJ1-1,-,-,CASSLTAGGAFF,TGTGCCAGCAGCTTAACGGCAGGCGGAGCTTTCTTT